This TCR beta chain was obtained from a study of Graves' ophthalmopathy and Graves' hyperthyroidism (dated by TCRdb to 2017 to 2018). About the full investigation: Stable hyperthyroidism was defined as no progression to ophthalmopathy within 18 months of follow-up. To tell Graves' ophthalmopathy apart from Graves' hyperthyroidism, and to predict which patients would progress to ophthalmopathy, the study relied on TCR beta repertoire signatures. In total, approximately 140 blood samples were TCR-sequenced: approximately 42 ophthalmopathy, 75 hyperthyroidism and about 17 hyperthyroidism-to-ophthalmopathy patients. To explore V-J signatures distinguishing ophthalmopathy from hyperthyroidism, a discovery set of under 110 patients (about 43 ophthalmopathy, some 57 stable hyperthyroidism) was enrolled. An independent validation cohort comprised 18 hyperthyroidism patients and about 16 patients who later progressed from hyperthyroidism to ophthalmopathy. In roughly 6 hyperthyroidism patients, T-cell repertoires of thyroid tissue and blood were compared. After sampling, hyperthyroidism patients received methimazole starting at 30 mg daily, and ophthalmopathy patients received high-dose intravenous methylprednisolone. Points the paper makes about the study in general: In validation, the model predicted ophthalmopathy progression with 70.59% sensitivity and approximately 78% specificity; some 13 predicted patients were CT-confirmed with GO in a median of roughly 6.8 months. The 13-signature model separated ophthalmopathy from stable hyperthyroidism with approximately 85% sensitivity and 81.08% specificity in cross-validation, and 80%/75% in the test set. No statistical method was used to set the sample size in advance, and the investigators knew which group each participant was assigned to. Most of the expanded thyroid clonotypes with a frequency above 0.001 were also detected in blood, and it was suggested that the thyroid immune response may be reflected by blood repertoires.

Hyperthyroidism patients were newly diagnosed, with disease duration under 2 months, and aged 18 to 65 years. Anyone with other autoimmune diseases, uncontrolled infections, pregnancy or lactation was excluded from the study. Diagnosis relied on clinical symptoms, serum thyroxine, TRAb, thyroid ultrasound and orbital computed tomography. Total RNA was extracted using Trizol reagent, and RNA quality was checked on an Agilent 2100 Bioanalyzer. Trimming removed 3 bases from V and 3 bases from J, leaving 8 bases between the germline ends. There are 13 amino acids in the CDR3, from cysteine to phenylalanine inclusive. The kept DNA is CDR3 alone, 39 bases in frame from the first base. TCR beta CDR3 regions were amplified from RNA transcripts for repertoire sequencing. HTBI primers and the Qiagen OneStep RT-PCR kit were used in a first-round RT-PCR, which was followed by a second-round multiplex PCR, size selection and purification. Libraries were sequenced on an Illumina HiSeq2000 using paired-end 100 bp reads. Under the source paper's analysis protocol: SOAPnuke was used for read processing, and reads with adapters, uncalled bases, a mean Phred below 15, or no exact constant-primer or identifier match were discarded. COPE v1.2.5 was used to merge the high-quality paired reads. Unique nucleotide sequences were defined as clonotypes and aligned to IMGT TRB V, D and J references using MiTCR v1.1. The analysis was limited to V-J combinations with a frequency above 0.0001, which together covered roughly 99% of the repertoires. A TCR clonal expansion and chaos score per V-J combination was defined as the ratio of F50 clonal expansion to chaos observed in the TCRdist matrix. Welch's t-statistics and random forest were used to narrow the features down to approximately twelve V-J combinations, which were then fed into a naive Bayes classifier. The similarity between thyroid and blood repertoires was quantified using the Morisita-Horn index. The public reads were quality trimmed at Q25 with fastp and then assembled into clones with MiXCR by TCRdb, keeping productive beta chains. Identical CDR3 proteins give one entry, which carries the most common genes and DNA. The V and J calls and clone size come from TCRdb's table, not from the authors' own analysis. Present in this sample are 560,000 or so distinct CDR3 sequences, 39% of which were seen just once. The biggest ten clones account for roughly 4.5% of the sample.

A remark on this clonotype: Its antigen remains undetermined. Per-base qualities were not stored, and no clone one base away is much larger.

The source material was peripheral blood or thyroid tissue (not recorded which). The sequence came from an adult man with Graves' hyperthyroidism. This sequence uses TRBV12-3 or TRBV12-4 and TRBJ1-1; no D gene can be assigned with confidence. This receptor has the CDR3 CASSLGPDTEAFF. In nucleotide form, the sequence is TGTGCCAGCAGTTTGGGCCCAGACACTGAAGCTTTCTTT.